This T cell receptor beta chain was observed in a study of blood T cell repertoires in COVID-19 (TCRdb year 2020). Turning to the overall study: Samples covering the acute and convalescent phases of COVID-19 were provided by collaborators in the United States, Italy and Spain. The repertoires were released in a freely available public database meant as a resource for research on the immune response to SARS-CoV-2. Samples came from the ongoing ImmuneRACE study (first 160 participants) plus 1,254 subjects from 6 global collaborators. Sample metadata almost always included a de-identified subject ID, COVID-19 status, age in years and sex. Where HLA class I and class II types were available, the types were taken from metadata supplied by the sample provider, not from assay-based typing. The material from the prospective study consisted of cDNA or gDNA derived from T cells, B-cell-depleted T cells, or PBMCs. The dataset comprised deeply sampled blood TCRbeta repertoires from subjects exposed to, actively infected with, or recovered from COVID-19.

There are 12 amino acids in the CDR3, from cysteine to phenylalanine inclusive. Of the read, only the CDR3 DNA is kept; its 36 bases are in frame from base 1. The V end gives up 9 bases and the J end 5 bases, leaving 4 bases in the junction not matched to a gene. Per the germline V gene, MNHEY is the CDR1 and SVGAGI is the CDR2. TCRbeta CDR3 regions were amplified from genomic DNA using the immunoSEQ Assay, a bias-controlled multiplex PCR. In the paper's pipeline: Within the assay, amplification of reference gene primers was used to estimate how many nucleated cells each sample contained. To quantify the absolute abundance of each unique TCRbeta CDR3 rearrangement, sequence reads were collapsed and filtered. For each sample, productive Simpson clonality was calculated as the square root of Simpson's diversity index across productive rearrangements. Imported from immuneACCESS, the table was reduced by TCRdb to in-frame sequences with V and J called. These copies leave out some clones; in studies compared against another copy, an unresolved V gene accounts for under half, and the cause of the remainder is not known. V, J and clone size were drawn from that table, and D and trimming were deduced from the DNA. The sample profile shows 90,000 to 110,000 clones; less than 90% of them were found once. The ten largest clones capture 15% to 20% of the sample.

The investigation overall reported the following: How much clinical and demographic metadata was included differed by source and by participant, and the metadata was provided uncurated.

The collaborating institutions used their own protocols to collect whole blood in K2EDTA tubes. For TCRbeta analysis, collaborator samples were shipped as frozen whole blood, as isolated PBMCs, or as DNA extracted from either sample type. Comment on this clone: Its antigen specificity is not known. It has no much larger one-base neighbor in the sample; base qualities were not kept.

Source material: peripheral blood. The origin of this receptor is a woman aged 55 to 70 with acute or convalescent COVID-19. This chain joins TRBV6-5 to TRBJ2-7, with 10 bases matching TRBD1. The nucleotide sequence reads as follows: TGTGCCAGTAGCGGGACAGGGGACGAGCAGTACTTC. Its product reads: CASSGTGDEQYF.